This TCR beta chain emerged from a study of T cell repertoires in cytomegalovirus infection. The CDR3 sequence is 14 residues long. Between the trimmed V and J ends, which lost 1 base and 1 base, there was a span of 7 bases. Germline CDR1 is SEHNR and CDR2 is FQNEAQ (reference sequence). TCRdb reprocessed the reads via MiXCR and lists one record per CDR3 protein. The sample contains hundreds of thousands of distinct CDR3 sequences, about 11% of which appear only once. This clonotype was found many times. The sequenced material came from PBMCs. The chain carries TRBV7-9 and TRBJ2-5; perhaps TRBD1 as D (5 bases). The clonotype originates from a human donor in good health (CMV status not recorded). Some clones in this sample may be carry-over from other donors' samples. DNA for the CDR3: TGTGCCAGCAGCTTAGAACAGGCCCAAGAGACCCAGTACTTC. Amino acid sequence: CASSLEQAQETQYF.